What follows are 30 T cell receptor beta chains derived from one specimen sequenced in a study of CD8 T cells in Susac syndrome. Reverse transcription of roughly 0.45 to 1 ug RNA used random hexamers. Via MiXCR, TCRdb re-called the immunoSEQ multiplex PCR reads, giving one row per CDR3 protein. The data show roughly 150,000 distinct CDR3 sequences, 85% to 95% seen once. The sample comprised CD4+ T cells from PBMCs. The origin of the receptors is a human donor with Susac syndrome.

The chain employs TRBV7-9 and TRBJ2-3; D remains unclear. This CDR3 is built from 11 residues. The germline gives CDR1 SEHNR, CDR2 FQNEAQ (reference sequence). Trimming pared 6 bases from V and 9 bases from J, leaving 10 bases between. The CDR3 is CASSRQGTQYF. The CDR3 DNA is TGTGCCAGCAGTCGACAAGGGACGCAGTATTTT.

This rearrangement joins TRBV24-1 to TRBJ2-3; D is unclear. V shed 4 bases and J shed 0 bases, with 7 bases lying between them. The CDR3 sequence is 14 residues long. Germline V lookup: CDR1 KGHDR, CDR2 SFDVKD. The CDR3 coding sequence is TGTGCCACCAGTGACACAGCTAGCACAGATACGCAGTATTTT. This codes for CATSDTASTDTQYF.

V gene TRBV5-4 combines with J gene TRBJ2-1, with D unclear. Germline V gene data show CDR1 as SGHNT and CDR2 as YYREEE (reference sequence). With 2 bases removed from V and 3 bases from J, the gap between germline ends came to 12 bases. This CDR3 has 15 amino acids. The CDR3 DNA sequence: TGTGCCAGCAGCTTAATACTGCTCGGCTACAATGAGCAGTTCTTC. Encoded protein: CASSLILLGYNEQFF.

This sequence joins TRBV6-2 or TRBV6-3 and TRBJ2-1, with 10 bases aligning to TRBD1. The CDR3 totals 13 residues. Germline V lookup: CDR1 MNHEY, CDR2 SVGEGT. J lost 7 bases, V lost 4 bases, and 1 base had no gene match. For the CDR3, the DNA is TGTGCCAGCAGTTGGACAGGGGGTAATGAGCAGTTCTTC. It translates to CASSWTGGNEQFF.

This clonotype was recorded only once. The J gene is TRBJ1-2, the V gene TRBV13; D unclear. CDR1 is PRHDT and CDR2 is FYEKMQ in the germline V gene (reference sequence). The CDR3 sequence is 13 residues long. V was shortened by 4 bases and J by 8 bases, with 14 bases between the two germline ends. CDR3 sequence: CASSSRSGSGYTF. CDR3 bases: TGTGCCAGCAGCTCACGATCGGGCAGCGGCTACACCTTC. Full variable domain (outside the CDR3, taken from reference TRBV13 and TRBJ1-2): AAGVIQSPRHLIKEKRETATLKCYPIPRHDTVYWYQQGPGQDPQFLISFYEKMQSDKGSIPDRFSAQQFSDYHSELNMSSLELGDSALYFCASSSRSGSGYTFGSGTRLTVV.

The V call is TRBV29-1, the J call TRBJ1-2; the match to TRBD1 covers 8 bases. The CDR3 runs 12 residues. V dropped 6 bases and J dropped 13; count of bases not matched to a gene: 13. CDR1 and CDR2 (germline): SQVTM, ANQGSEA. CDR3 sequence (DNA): TGCAGCGTGTCGGGGACAGGCCCCTCCGGCACCTTC. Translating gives CSVSGTGPSGTF.

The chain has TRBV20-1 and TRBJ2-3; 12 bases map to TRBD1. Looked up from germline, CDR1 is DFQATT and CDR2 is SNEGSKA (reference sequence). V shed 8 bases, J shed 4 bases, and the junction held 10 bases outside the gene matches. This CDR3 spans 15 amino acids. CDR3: CSIGTGGSGPDTQYF. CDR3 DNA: TGCAGTATCGGGACAGGGGGCTCAGGGCCAGATACGCAGTATTTT.

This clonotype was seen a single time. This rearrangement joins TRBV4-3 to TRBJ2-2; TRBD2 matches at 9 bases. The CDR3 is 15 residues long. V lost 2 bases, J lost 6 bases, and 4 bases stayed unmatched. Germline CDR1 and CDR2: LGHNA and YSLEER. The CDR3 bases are TGCGCCAGCAGCCAATTTGGCGGGGGGGCCGGGGAGCTGTTTTTT. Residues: CASSQFGGGAGELFF.

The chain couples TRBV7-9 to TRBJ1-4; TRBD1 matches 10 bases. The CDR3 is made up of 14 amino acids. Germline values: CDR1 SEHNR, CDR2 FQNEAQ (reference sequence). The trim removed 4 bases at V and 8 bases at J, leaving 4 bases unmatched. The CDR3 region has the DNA TGTGCCAGCAGCTGGGGACAGGGGCCCGAAAAACTGTTTTTT. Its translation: CASSWGQGPEKLFF.

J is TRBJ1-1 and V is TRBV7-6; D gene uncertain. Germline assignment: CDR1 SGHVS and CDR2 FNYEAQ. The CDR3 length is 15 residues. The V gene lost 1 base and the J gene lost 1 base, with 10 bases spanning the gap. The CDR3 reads CASSLGPAQNTEAFF. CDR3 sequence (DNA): TGTGCCAGCAGCTTAGGGCCAGCTCAGAACACTGAAGCTTTCTTT.

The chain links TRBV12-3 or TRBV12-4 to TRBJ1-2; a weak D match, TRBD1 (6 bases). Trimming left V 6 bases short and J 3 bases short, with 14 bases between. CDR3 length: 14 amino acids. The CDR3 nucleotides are TGTGCCAGCAGACCTTCGGGGGCTCACTATGGCTACACCTTC. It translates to CASRPSGAHYGYTF.

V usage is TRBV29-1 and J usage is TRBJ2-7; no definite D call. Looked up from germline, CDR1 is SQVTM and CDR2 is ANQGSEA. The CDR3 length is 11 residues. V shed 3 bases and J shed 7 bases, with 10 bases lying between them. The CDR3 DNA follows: TGCAGCGTTGAGACTCTCGGGGAGCAGTACTTC. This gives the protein CSVETLGEQYF.

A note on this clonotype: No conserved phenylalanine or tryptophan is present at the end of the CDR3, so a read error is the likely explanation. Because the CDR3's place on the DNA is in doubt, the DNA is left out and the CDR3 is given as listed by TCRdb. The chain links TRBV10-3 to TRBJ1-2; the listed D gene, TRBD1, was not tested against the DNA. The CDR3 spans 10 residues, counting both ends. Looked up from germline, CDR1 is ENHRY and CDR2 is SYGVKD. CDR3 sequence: CAISEGQGRL.

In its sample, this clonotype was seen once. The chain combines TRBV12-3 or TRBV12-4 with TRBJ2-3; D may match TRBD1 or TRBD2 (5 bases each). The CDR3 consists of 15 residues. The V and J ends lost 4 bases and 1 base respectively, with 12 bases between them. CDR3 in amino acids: CASSWVRGGTDTQYF. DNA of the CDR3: TGTGCCAGCAGTTGGGTCCGGGGCGGCACAGATACGCAGTATTTT.

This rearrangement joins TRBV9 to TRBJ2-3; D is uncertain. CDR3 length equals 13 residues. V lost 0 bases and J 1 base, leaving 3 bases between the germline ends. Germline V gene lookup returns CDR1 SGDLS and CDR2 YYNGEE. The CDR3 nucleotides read TGTGCCAGCAGCGTAGCGGGCACAGATACGCAGTATTTT. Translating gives CASSVAGTDTQYF.

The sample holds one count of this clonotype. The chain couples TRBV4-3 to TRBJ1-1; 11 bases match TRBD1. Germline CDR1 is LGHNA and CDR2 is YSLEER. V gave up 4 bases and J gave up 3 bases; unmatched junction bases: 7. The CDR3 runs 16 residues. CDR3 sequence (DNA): TGCGCCAGCAGCCGAGGGACAGGGGGATCGGACACTGAAGCTTTCTTT. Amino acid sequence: CASSRGTGGSDTEAFF.

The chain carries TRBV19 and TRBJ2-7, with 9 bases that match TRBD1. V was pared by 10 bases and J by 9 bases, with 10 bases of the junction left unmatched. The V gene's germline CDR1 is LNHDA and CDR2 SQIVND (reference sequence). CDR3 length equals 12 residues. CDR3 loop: CATHPGQGMQYF. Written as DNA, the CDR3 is TGTGCCACCCATCCGGGACAGGGAATGCAGTACTTC.

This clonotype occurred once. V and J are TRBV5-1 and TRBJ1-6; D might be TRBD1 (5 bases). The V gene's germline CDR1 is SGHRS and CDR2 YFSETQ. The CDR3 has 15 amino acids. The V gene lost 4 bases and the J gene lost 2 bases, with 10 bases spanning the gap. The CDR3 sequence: CASSREGPYNSPLHF. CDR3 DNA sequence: TGCGCCAGCAGCAGAGAGGGACCCTATAATTCACCCCTCCACTTT.

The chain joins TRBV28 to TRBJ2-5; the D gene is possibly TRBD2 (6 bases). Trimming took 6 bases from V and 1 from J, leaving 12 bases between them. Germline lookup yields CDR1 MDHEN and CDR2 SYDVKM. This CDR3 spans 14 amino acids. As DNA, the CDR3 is TGTGCCAGCAGACTCGGGGGACCCCAAGAGACCCAGTACTTC. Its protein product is CASRLGGPQETQYF. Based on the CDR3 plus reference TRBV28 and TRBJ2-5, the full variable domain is DVKVTQSSRYLVKRTGEKVFLECVQDMDHENMFWYRQDPGLGLRLIYFSYDVKMKEKGDIPEGYSVSREKKERFSLILESASTNQTSMYLCASRLGGPQETQYFGPGTRLLVL.

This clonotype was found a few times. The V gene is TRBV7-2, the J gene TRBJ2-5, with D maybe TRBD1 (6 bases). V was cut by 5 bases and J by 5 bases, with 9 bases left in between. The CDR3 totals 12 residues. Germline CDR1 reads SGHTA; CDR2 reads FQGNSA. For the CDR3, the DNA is TGTGCCAGCAGCGTTGGGGGCGAGACCCAGTACTTC. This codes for CASSVGGETQYF. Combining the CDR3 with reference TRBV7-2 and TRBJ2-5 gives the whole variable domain GAGVSQSPSNKVTEKGKDVELRCDPISGHTALYWYRQSLGQGLEFLIYFQGNSAPDKSGLPSDRFSAERTGGSVSTLTIQRTQQEDSAVYLCASSVGGETQYFGPGTRLLVL.

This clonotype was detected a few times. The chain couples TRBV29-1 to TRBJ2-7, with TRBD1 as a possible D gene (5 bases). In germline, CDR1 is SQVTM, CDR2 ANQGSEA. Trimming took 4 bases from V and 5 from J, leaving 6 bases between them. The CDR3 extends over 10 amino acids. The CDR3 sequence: CSVGRDEQYF. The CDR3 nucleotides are TGCAGCGTTGGCAGGGACGAGCAGTACTTC.

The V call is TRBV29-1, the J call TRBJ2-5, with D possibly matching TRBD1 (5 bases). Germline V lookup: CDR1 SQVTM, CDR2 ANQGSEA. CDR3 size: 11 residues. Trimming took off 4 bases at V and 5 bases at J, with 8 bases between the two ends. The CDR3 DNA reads TGCAGCGTTGTCCCAGGGGAGACCCAGTACTTC. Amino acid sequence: CSVVPGETQYF.

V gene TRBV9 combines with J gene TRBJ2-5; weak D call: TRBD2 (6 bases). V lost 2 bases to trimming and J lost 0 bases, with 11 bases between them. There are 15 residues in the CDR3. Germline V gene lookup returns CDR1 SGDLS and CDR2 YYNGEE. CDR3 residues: CASSVGGGNQETQYF. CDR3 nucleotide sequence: TGTGCCAGCAGCGTTGGCGGAGGGAACCAAGAGACCCAGTACTTC. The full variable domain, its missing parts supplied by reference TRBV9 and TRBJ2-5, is DSGVTQTPKHLITATGQRVTLRCSPRSGDLSVYWYQQSLDQGLQFLIQYYNGEERAKGNILERFSAQQFPDLHSELNLSSLELGDSALYFCASSVGGGNQETQYFGPGTRLLVL.

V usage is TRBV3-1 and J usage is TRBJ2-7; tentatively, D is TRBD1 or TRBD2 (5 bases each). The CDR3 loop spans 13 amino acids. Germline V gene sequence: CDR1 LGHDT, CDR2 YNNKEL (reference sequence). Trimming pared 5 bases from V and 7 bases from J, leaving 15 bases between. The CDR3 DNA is TGTGCCAGCAGCGACGTGCGAGGGGCAGAGCAGTACTTC. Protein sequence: CASSDVRGAEQYF.

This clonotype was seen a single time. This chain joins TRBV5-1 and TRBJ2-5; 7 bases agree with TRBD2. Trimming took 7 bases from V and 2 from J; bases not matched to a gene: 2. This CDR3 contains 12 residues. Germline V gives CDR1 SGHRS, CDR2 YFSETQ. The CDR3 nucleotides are TGCGCCAGCGGGACTACTCAAGAGACCCAGTACTTC. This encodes CASGTTQETQYF. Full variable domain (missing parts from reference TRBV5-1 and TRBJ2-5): KAGVTQTPRYLIKTRGQQVTLSCSPISGHRSVSWYQQTPGQGLQFLFEYFSETQRNKGNFPGRFSGRQFSNSRSEMNVSTLELGDSALYLCASGTTQETQYFGPGTRLLVL.

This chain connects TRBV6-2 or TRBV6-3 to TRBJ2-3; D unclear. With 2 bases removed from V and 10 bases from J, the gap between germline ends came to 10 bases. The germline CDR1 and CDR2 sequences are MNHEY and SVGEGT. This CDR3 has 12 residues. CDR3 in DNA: TGTGCCAGCAGTTACGTAAACGGGCCGCAGTATTTT. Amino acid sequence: CASSYVNGPQYF.

The CDR3 reads CASSLDGTNSPLHF. DNA of the CDR3: TGTGCCAGCAGCTTGGACGGAACTAATTCACCCCTCCACTTT. V is TRBV9 and J is TRBJ1-6; D is uncertain. V gave up 4 bases and J gave up 6 bases, with 11 bases separating them. Germline assignment: CDR1 SGDLS and CDR2 YYNGEE. The CDR3 sequence is 14 residues long.

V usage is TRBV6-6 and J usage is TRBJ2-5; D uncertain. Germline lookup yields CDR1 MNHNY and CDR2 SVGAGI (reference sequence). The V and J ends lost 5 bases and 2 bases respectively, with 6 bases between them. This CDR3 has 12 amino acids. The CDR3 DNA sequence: TGTGCCAGCAGTGGGTCACAAGAGACCCAGTACTTC. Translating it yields CASSGSQETQYF.

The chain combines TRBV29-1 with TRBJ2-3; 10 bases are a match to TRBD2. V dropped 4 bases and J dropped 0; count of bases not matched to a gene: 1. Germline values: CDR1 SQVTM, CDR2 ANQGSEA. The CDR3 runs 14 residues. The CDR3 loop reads CSVVLAGSTDTQYF. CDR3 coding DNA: TGCAGCGTTGTACTAGCGGGGAGCACAGATACGCAGTATTTT.

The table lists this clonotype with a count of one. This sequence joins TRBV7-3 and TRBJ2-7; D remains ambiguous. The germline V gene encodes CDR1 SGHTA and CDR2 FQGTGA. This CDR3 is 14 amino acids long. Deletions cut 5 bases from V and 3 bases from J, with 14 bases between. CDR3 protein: CASSPTSSHYEQYF. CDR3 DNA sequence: TGTGCCAGCAGCCCTACATCTTCCCACTACGAGCAGTACTTC.